The 18 T cell receptor beta chains below all came from one sample that was sequenced in a study of shared clonotypes between healthy human individuals (dated by TCRdb to about 2020). Libraries were made using the immunoSEQ multiplex PCR assay. In its TCRdb copy, this immuneACCESS table keeps in-frame sequences only and misses some clones. Where compared with another copy, unresolved V genes explain less than half of these, and the others have no known cause. This sample is represented by a few million clones; approximately 96% of them were singletons. Around 0.13% of the sample is in the top ten clones. Sequenced sample: naive CD4+ T cells sorted from blood. This sample's cell subset or site label indicates: CD45RA+ positively selected. These receptors all stem from a young man in good health.

The V gene is TRBV7-6, the J gene TRBJ1-5; TRBD1 is a possible D gene (5 bases). CDR3 length: 14 residues. Trimming stripped 2 bases from V and 4 bases from J, with 9 bases between. CDR1 is SGHVS and CDR2 is FNYEAQ in the germline V gene. The CDR3 bases are TGTGCCAGCAGCTTAAAGGCAGGGAATCAGCCCCAGCATTTT. This encodes CASSLKAGNQPQHF.

The V and J genes are TRBV29-1 and TRBJ1-2; a possible D gene is TRBD1 (5 bases). V was trimmed by 4 bases and J by 0 bases, leaving 9 bases between them. The germline gives CDR1 SQVTM, CDR2 ANQGSEA. CDR3 length: 13 residues. The chain's CDR3 is CSVVGGTNYGYTF. The DNA for the CDR3 is TGCAGCGTTGTTGGGGGTACTAACTATGGCTACACCTTC.

This chain links TRBV5-8 with TRBJ2-1, with D perhaps TRBD1 (6 bases). Germline CDR1 SGHTS, CDR2 YDEGEE. This CDR3 spans 15 amino acids. The V gene lost 4 bases and the J gene lost 7 bases, with 18 bases spanning the gap. CDR3 sequence: CASSRTGTIANEQFF. CDR3 nucleotides: TGTGCCAGCAGCCGAACCGGGACAATTGCGAATGAGCAGTTCTTC.

The chain combines TRBV28 with TRBJ1-1; 8 positions agree with TRBD1. Looked up from germline, CDR1 is MDHEN and CDR2 is SYDVKM. The CDR3 length is 16 residues. After removal of 3 bases from V and 4 bases from J, the junction contained 10 bases not matched to a gene. CDR3 DNA sequence: TGTGCCAGCAGTTTGTCGATGTCCAGGGGGCCCACTGAAGCTTTCTTT. It is translated as CASSLSMSRGPTEAFF.

The CDR3 DNA sequence: TGTGCCTGGAGTACATACCGGACTAGCGGGAGGGACAATGAGCAGTTCTTC. Translation: CAWSTYRTSGRDNEQFF. The chain employs TRBV30 and TRBJ2-1; 15 bases match TRBD2. This CDR3 is built from 17 residues. Germline V lookup: CDR1 GTSNPN, CDR2 SVGIG (reference sequence). With V trimmed by 2 bases and J by 5 bases, 7 bases remained unmatched.

This chain links TRBV7-6 with TRBJ2-7; 8 nucleotides align to TRBD2. V was clipped by 1 base and J by 5 bases; unmatched bases: 10. This CDR3 is built from 16 residues. The germline V gene has CDR1 SGHVS and CDR2 FNYEAQ. The CDR3 nucleotides read TGTGCCAGCAGCTTAGAAATAGGACTAGCCCAACACGAGCAGTACTTC. Translating gives CASSLEIGLAQHEQYF.

This clone has a handful of counts. The rearrangement joins TRBV4-3 to TRBJ1-5; no firm D call. V gave up 0 bases and J gave up 1 base, with 7 bases separating them. The V gene's germline CDR1 is LGHNA and CDR2 YSLEER. This CDR3 is 15 amino acids long. This chain's CDR3 is CASSQEPGSNQPQHF. DNA for the CDR3: TGCGCCAGCAGCCAAGAACCGGGGAGCAATCAGCCCCAGCATTTT.

The V and J genes are TRBV7-9 and TRBJ1-4, with no clear D. This CDR3 region has 14 residues. Germline values: CDR1 SEHNR, CDR2 FQNEAQ (reference sequence). Trimming cost V 7 bases and J 8 bases, with 17 bases left between them. In DNA, the CDR3 is TGTGCCAGCACCCCTTTAGCCCTCGGGGAAAAACTGTTTTTT. It is translated as CASTPLALGEKLFF.

The chain combines TRBV6-5 with TRBJ1-5; D unresolved. Germline lookup yields CDR1 MNHEY and CDR2 SVGAGI. The CDR3 is 13 amino acids. The ends were cut back, 6 bases at V and 7 bases at J, with 13 bases in the middle. CDR3 sequence (DNA): TGTGCCAGCAGCCCCGGTTGGCCGCAGCCCCAGCATTTT. Its protein product is CASSPGWPQPQHF.

As DNA, the CDR3 is TGTGCCAGCACCCGGGCCTACAATGAGCAGTTCTTC. This codes for CASTRAYNEQFF. The chain uses TRBV6-1 and TRBJ2-1; D gene uncertain. With 7 bases removed from V and 2 bases from J, the gap between germline ends came to 6 bases. Germline CDR1 is MNHNS and CDR2 is SASEGT. There are 12 residues in the CDR3.

This clone was seen a few times. This chain uses TRBV18 with TRBJ2-7, with D perhaps matching TRBD2 (5 bases). V lost 5 bases to trimming and J lost 3 bases, with 17 bases between them. Germline-derived CDR1 and CDR2 are KGHSH and LQKENI. The CDR3 loop spans 15 amino acids. DNA of the CDR3: TGTGCCAGCTCAGACCTAGCCAGACTCGGCTACGAGCAGTACTTC. This translates into CASSDLARLGYEQYF.

The V gene is TRBV10-1, the J gene TRBJ2-3; possible D gene TRBD1, 6 bases. The V gene's germline CDR1 is WNHNN and CDR2 SYGVQD (reference sequence). V dropped 6 bases and J dropped 2 bases, with 18 bases sitting between them. This CDR3 has 16 residues. The DNA for the CDR3 is TGCGCCAGCAGAAAGCCCCAGCAGGGGCCCACAGATACGCAGTATTTT. The encoded protein is CASRKPQQGPTDTQYF.

The chain uses TRBV6-1 and TRBJ1-5; no definite D call. CDR3 length equals 13 residues. Germline V gene lookup returns CDR1 MNHNS and CDR2 SASEGT. V was shortened by 0 bases and J by 11 bases, with 11 bases between the two germline ends. The CDR3 coding sequence is TGTGCCAGCAGTGAAGCGCGGGGATCAGCCCAGCATTTT. It specifies CASSEARGSAQHF.

This clone showed up just once. This chain links TRBV11-2 with TRBJ2-1; TRBD2 agrees at 8 bases. There are 19 residues in the CDR3. The trim removed 3 bases at V and 0 bases at J, leaving 13 bases unmatched. Germline assignment: CDR1 SGHAT and CDR2 FQNNGV. For the CDR3, the DNA is TGTGCCAGCAGCTTTCATCCCACTAGCGGCTACAGCTCCTACAATGAGCAGTTCTTC. Protein product: CASSFHPTSGYSSYNEQFF.

This chain connects TRBV9 to TRBJ1-5; a possible D gene is TRBD1 (6 bases). Germline-derived CDR1 and CDR2 are SGDLS and YYNGEE. Trimming cost V 0 bases and J 3 bases, with 10 bases left between them. The CDR3 is 15 residues long. The chain's CDR3 is CASSVDGQFNQPQHF. The CDR3 DNA follows: TGTGCCAGCAGCGTAGATGGACAGTTCAATCAGCCCCAGCATTTT.

The rearrangement joins TRBV18 to TRBJ1-6, with a possible D match to TRBD1 (6 bases). The CDR3 consists of 15 residues. The V end was cut by 8 bases, the J end by 0 bases, with 11 bases between. CDR1 is KGHSH, CDR2 LQKENI, per germline. CDR3 in amino acids: CASLDRNSYNSPLHF. CDR3 coding DNA: TGTGCCAGCCTGGACAGAAACTCCTATAATTCACCCCTCCACTTT.

The chain joins TRBV2 to TRBJ2-7; D uncertain. The CDR3 consists of 12 residues. Between the trimmed V and J ends, which lost 2 bases and 2 bases, there was a span of 4 bases. Per germline, CDR1 SNHLY and CDR2 FYNNEI. The CDR3 reads CASSELPYEQYF. The CDR3 DNA sequence: TGTGCCAGCAGTGAACTTCCCTACGAGCAGTACTTC.

This clone was picked up one time. The chain couples TRBV2 to TRBJ2-3, with TRBD2 as a possible D gene (5 bases). Trimming cost V 1 base and J 2 bases, with 7 bases left between them. From germline, CDR1 is SNHLY and CDR2 FYNNEI. The CDR3 extends over 14 amino acids. The CDR3 reads CASSEGGLTDTQYF. The CDR3 region has the DNA TGTGCCAGCAGTGAAGGCGGGCTCACAGATACGCAGTATTTT.